This is a list of T cell receptor beta chains from one sample in a study of CD4 and CD8 cells across lung adenocarcinoma regions. From the PCR reads, TCRdb called clonotypes with MiXCR, one entry per CDR3 protein. The sample records 9,500 to 12,000 distinct CDR3 sequences, approximately 46% being singletons. Specimen: CD8+ T cells from the margin of a lung tumor. The origin of the receptors is a male donor with lung adenocarcinoma. The CD4 and CD8 labels of this study may be unreliable. Both conserved end residues are trimmed from each CDR3. The order of the fields is J gene, V gene, CDR3 protein.

>TRBJ2-5|TRBV5-5
ASSLAVWGEETQY
>TRBJ2-5|TRBV6-2/TRBV6-3
ASSYSGEQY
>TRBJ2-2|TRBV6-1
ASSQNPTGELF
>TRBJ2-5|TRBV10-1
ASSGRGGGARETQY
>TRBJ2-5|TRBV6-1
AGSAGQGPETQY
>TRBJ2-3|TRBV7-2
ASSTSTETQY
>TRBJ2-4|TRBV3-1
ASSQGYGWSTQY
>TRBJ2-7|TRBV10-3
AINTQGTGAYEQY
>TRBJ2-3|TRBV7-6
ASSLAVAGGSGDTQY
>TRBJ1-4|TRBV7-2
ASSLGLERTATNEKLF
>TRBJ2-1|TRBV3-1
ASSLGGRNEQF
>TRBJ2-3|TRBV6-1
ASSTPGLAGVTQY
>TRBJ2-1|TRBV20-1
SASGGASYNEQF
>TRBJ2-3|TRBV10-3
AISSVADTQY
>.|TRBV6-1
ASSLGGGRVEQY
>TRBJ2-7|TRBV6-1
ASSERADRGVAGGRSYEQY
>TRBJ2-3|TRBV6-1
ASSNPGHITDTQY
>TRBJ1-2|TRBV4-1
ASSQDEQGGFYGYT
>TRBJ2-5|TRBV20-1
SARGPALAGAPGEQY
>.|TRBV28
ASTNSGTSGYEQY
>.|TRBV27
ASSFRDPRYEQY
>.|TRBV27
ASSLTGTGETQY
>TRBJ2-2|TRBV27
ASSPDRSTGTLF
>TRBJ2-2|TRBV20-1
SASPSGSGGDELF
>TRBJ2-1|TRBV28
ASSLIAKDEQF
>TRBJ2-1|TRBV11-2
ASSRNLLAELYNEQF
>TRBJ2-2|TRBV27
ASGSGRAGGELF
>TRBJ2-3|TRBV7-2
ASSLGGEDTQY
>TRBJ2-1|TRBV6-5
ASSYGPYNEQF
>TRBJ2-5|TRBV27
ASSLDRGLQETQY
>.|TRBV11-3
GSAGPGTDEQY
>TRBJ2-3|TRBV6-1
ASSGAQAPSTEAQY
>TRBJ1-2|TRBV25-1
ASSRTWGGYT
>TRBJ2-3|TRBV23-1
ASSQSESSGRWADTQY
>TRBJ2-3|TRBV27
ASSFRQQPTTDTQY
>TRBJ2-7|TRBV27
ASRGPGSYEQY
>TRBJ2-1|TRBV4-2
ASSPSGSSNNEQF
>TRBJ2-1|TRBV4-1
ASSQDREKQF
>TRBJ2-1|TRBV11-2
ASSLGTSGTNEQF
>TRBJ2-1|TRBV12-3/TRBV12-4
ASSKNRESYNEQF
>TRBJ2-1|TRBV6-4
ASSLETSGSNEQF
>TRBJ2-3|TRBV10-1
ASSSPGADTQY
>TRBJ2-4|TRBV9
ASSASGEDIQY
>TRBJ2-1|TRBV6-1
ASRDDRANTGEQF
>TRBJ2-3|TRBV6-1
ASSGLWGAKNTQY
>TRBJ2-7|TRBV10-3
AISEPPAGTSSYEQY
>TRBJ2-1|TRBV10-3
AISETASGSYNEQF
>TRBJ1-3|TRBV4-1
ASSHPTGGGNTIY
>.|TRBV11-2
ASSPLAYEQY
>TRBJ2-1|TRBV23-1
ASSPIENPPPDEQF
>.|TRBV10-3
AIGRWGDKSNEQY
>TRBJ2-6|TRBV11-3
ASSFMTGADSGANVLT
>.|TRBV6-1
ASSEGSSVYEQY
>TRBJ1-6|TRBV6-1
ASTQALGDGSPLH
>TRBJ2-3|TRBV7-8
ASSPLGDTQY
>TRBJ1-2|TRBV20-1
SAQMGGWYYGYT
>TRBJ2-3|TRBV27
ASSLDSGTGGKDTQY